This passage covers 29 T cell receptor beta chains from one sample sequenced in a study of shared clonotypes between healthy human individuals. Profiled with immunoSEQ multiplex PCR; TCRdb holds only in-frame clones, not every one. Found here are some 1,600,000 clones, 95% to 99% of them singletons; the top ten hold approximately 0.44%. The sequenced material came from naive CD4+ T cells sorted from blood. Regarding subset: CD45RA+ positively selected. All receptors derive from a man younger than 45 in good health.

This clone was found once. J is TRBJ1-1 and V is TRBV5-4; D not certain. Germline V gene lookup returns CDR1 SGHNT and CDR2 YYREEE (reference sequence). The CDR3 runs to 13 residues. V dropped 4 bases and J dropped 4 bases, with 11 bases sitting between them. The CDR3 DNA sequence: TGTGCCAGCAGCCTCCAGGAAGGCACTGAAGCTTTCTTT. Translating gives CASSLQEGTEAFF.

The chain recombines TRBV28 with TRBJ2-4; D gene unclear. The CDR3 consists of 12 residues. Germline V gene sequence: CDR1 MDHEN, CDR2 SYDVKM. Between the trimmed V and J ends, which lost 3 bases and 12 bases, there was a span of 12 bases. The chain's CDR3 is CASSFQRGAQYF. DNA of the CDR3: TGTGCCAGCAGTTTTCAGCGCGGTGCTCAGTACTTC. The full variable domain, with the rest looked up from reference TRBV28 and TRBJ2-4, is DVKVTQSSRYLVKRTGEKVFLECVQDMDHENMFWYRQDPGLGLRLIYFSYDVKMKEKGDIPEGYSVSREKKERFSLILESASTNQTSMYLCASSFQRGAQYFGAGTRLSVL.

The rearrangement uses TRBV21-1 and TRBJ2-1; TRBD2, as called in the table, went unchecked against the DNA. TRBV21-1 is designated a pseudogene. This CDR3 has 16 residues. The CDR3 DNA follows: TGTGCCAGCAGCCAACAAGCGGGAGGGCCTAGGAATGAGCAGTTCTTC. This gives the protein CASSQQAGGPRNEQFF.

The gene calls are TRBV30 and TRBJ2-7; TRBD2 matches 7 bases. The V gene's germline CDR1 is GTSNPN and CDR2 SVGIG (reference sequence). J gave up 0 bases and V 2 bases, and 10 bases lay outside the gene matches. CDR3 length: 16 residues. CDR3 DNA: TGTGCCTGGAGTTCAACTAGCGTTGGTTTCTCCTACGAGCAGTACTTC. This translates into CAWSSTSVGFSYEQYF.

This clone was observed once. J is TRBJ1-2 and V is TRBV6-5; D is undetermined. The CDR3 contains 13 residues. Trimming cost V 7 bases and J 0 bases, with 9 bases left between them. Looked up from germline, CDR1 is MNHEY and CDR2 is SVGAGI. The CDR3 coding sequence is TGTGCCAGCATGCCCTTAGCTAACTATGGCTACACCTTC. Protein product: CASMPLANYGYTF.

J is TRBJ1-1 and V is TRBV2; no clear D gene. CDR3 size: 13 residues. Germline V gene lookup returns CDR1 SNHLY and CDR2 FYNNEI. V dropped 3 bases and J dropped 1 base, with 6 bases sitting between them. The CDR3 is CASSDHRNTEAFF. The CDR3, as DNA: TGTGCCAGCAGTGATCATAGGAACACTGAAGCTTTCTTT.

The chain uses TRBV6-1 and TRBJ2-7, with 9 bases that match TRBD2. This CDR3 has 14 residues. J was trimmed by 3 bases and V by 5 bases; bases with no gene match: 5. Germline values: CDR1 MNHNS, CDR2 SASEGT. For the CDR3, the DNA is TGTGCCAGCAGTCAGACTAGCGGATTCTACGAGCAGTACTTC. Amino acids: CASSQTSGFYEQYF.

The gene calls are TRBV19 and TRBJ2-5; the match to TRBD2 covers 13 bases. CDR3 length: 13 amino acids. In germline, CDR1 is LNHDA, CDR2 SQIVND (reference sequence). The DNA of the CDR3 is TGTGCGTCGGGACTAGCGGGAACGGAGACCCAGTACTTC. Its translation: CASGLAGTETQYF.

The chain employs TRBV10-3 and TRBJ2-7, with TRBD1 identical over 7 bases. The length of the CDR3 is 13 residues. The germline CDR1 and CDR2 sequences are ENHRY and SYGVKD. Trimming removed 3 bases from V and 7 bases from J; junction bases left unmatched: 6. The CDR3 loop reads CAISDRGRWEQYF. The CDR3 DNA reads TGTGCCATCAGTGACAGGGGGAGATGGGAGCAGTACTTC.

The chain joins TRBV7-3 to TRBJ2-7, with TRBD1 as a possible D gene (5 bases). V gave up 6 bases and J gave up 5 bases, with 14 bases separating them. CDR1 and CDR2 (germline): SGHTA, FQGTGA. This CDR3 has 13 residues. CDR3 in amino acids: CASSPTGSHEQYF. The CDR3 DNA follows: TGTGCCAGCAGTCCTACAGGCTCGCACGAGCAGTACTTC.

V usage is TRBV15 and J usage is TRBJ2-3, with D hard to call. Germline V CDR1 and CDR2: LNHNV, YYDKDF (reference sequence). V lost 2 bases and J 2 bases, leaving 2 bases between the germline ends. CDR3 length equals 12 residues. CDR3 sequence: CATSRYTDTQYF. In nucleotides, the CDR3 is TGTGCCACCAGCAGATACACAGATACGCAGTATTTT.

Worth noting for this clone: This sample includes further DNA sequences coding for the same CDR3. The V gene is TRBV5-1, the J gene TRBJ2-1; TRBD1 matches 9 bases. With 3 bases clipped from V and 3 bases from J, the junction kept 4 bases outside the gene matches. This CDR3 is built from 15 residues. The germline V gene encodes CDR1 SGHRS and CDR2 YFSETQ. CDR3 coding DNA: TGCGCCAGCAGCTCGACAGGGGGGGACTACAATGAGCAGTTCTTC. Translating gives CASSSTGGDYNEQFF.

The V call is TRBV11-2, the J call TRBJ1-2; D not certain. V lost 1 base and J 0 bases, leaving 15 bases between the germline ends. The CDR3 is made up of 17 amino acids. Germline-derived CDR1 and CDR2 are SGHAT and FQNNGV. The CDR3, as DNA: TGTGCCAGCAGCTTAGTTCCGAGGCCAGATCCTAACTATGGCTACACCTTC. Encoded protein: CASSLVPRPDPNYGYTF.

The V call is TRBV2, the J call TRBJ1-5, with D uncertain. The germline gives CDR1 SNHLY, CDR2 FYNNEI. The CDR3 loop spans 14 amino acids. V gave up 5 bases and J gave up 2 bases, with 10 bases separating them. DNA of the CDR3: TGTGCCAGCAGTTTACAGAGCGGCAATCAGCCCCAGCATTTT. Translated, it gives CASSLQSGNQPQHF.

The rearrangement joins TRBV7-9 to TRBJ1-1; D remains ambiguous. The V gene's germline CDR1 is SEHNR and CDR2 FQNEAQ (reference sequence). CDR3 length equals 13 residues. Trimming stripped 3 bases from V and 3 bases from J, with 8 bases between. The CDR3 region is CASSFPKDTEAFF. In DNA, the CDR3 is TGTGCCAGCAGCTTCCCGAAAGACACTGAAGCTTTCTTT.

J is TRBJ1-3 and V is TRBV5-6, with D unclear. Germline CDR1 reads SGHDT; CDR2 reads YYEEEE. The length of the CDR3 is 16 residues. The V gene lost 4 bases and the J gene lost 0 bases, with 14 bases spanning the gap. The CDR3 here is CASSLRVAASGNTIYF. CDR3 in DNA: TGTGCCAGCAGCCTCCGGGTCGCTGCCTCTGGAAACACCATATATTTT.

The chain carries TRBV28 and TRBJ1-4, with no clear D. There are 13 residues in the CDR3. With 5 bases removed from V and 8 bases from J, the gap between germline ends came to 12 bases. Germline CDR1 MDHEN, CDR2 SYDVKM. The CDR3 reads CASSPPRGEKLFF. The CDR3 nucleotides are TGTGCCAGCAGTCCCCCTCGAGGCGAAAAACTGTTTTTT.

The chain uses TRBV9 and TRBJ2-5; 7 nucleotides match TRBD1. The V segment lost 5 bases and the J segment 7 bases; nucleotides outside the gene matches: 11. The CDR3 loop spans 14 amino acids. Germline CDR1 and CDR2: SGDLS and YYNGEE. In nucleotides, the CDR3 is TGTGCCAGCAGAGGAGCCAGGGGGAAGGGGACCCAGTACTTC. It encodes CASRGARGKGTQYF.

The CDR3 region is CASSVGSGLETQYF. In nucleotides, the CDR3 is TGTGCCAGCAGCGTAGGCTCAGGGTTGGAGACGCAGTATTTT. V and J are TRBV9 and TRBJ2-3, with D maybe TRBD1 (5 bases). The V and J ends lost 0 bases and 9 bases respectively, with 14 bases between them. There are 14 residues in the CDR3. Germline values: CDR1 SGDLS, CDR2 YYNGEE.

The chain employs TRBV6-5 and TRBJ2-1; perhaps D is TRBD1 or TRBD2 (5 bases each). The length of the CDR3 is 16 residues. Per germline, CDR1 MNHEY and CDR2 SVGAGI. Deletions cut 1 base from V and 3 bases from J, with 13 bases between. The CDR3 sequence is CASSYLPVGGYNEQFF. In DNA form, the CDR3 reads TGTGCCAGCAGTTACTTGCCGGTTGGGGGCTACAATGAGCAGTTCTTC.

The rearrangement uses TRBV7-9 and TRBJ2-2; 12 bases agree with TRBD2. Germline trimming cut 5 bases from V and 5 bases from J; bases unmatched to any gene: 6. Germline assignment: CDR1 SEHNR and CDR2 FQNEAQ (reference sequence). The CDR3 is made up of 16 amino acids. The CDR3 loop reads CASSRGLAGTTGELFF. In DNA form, the CDR3 reads TGTGCCAGCAGCCGCGGACTAGCGGGAACGACCGGGGAGCTGTTTTTT.

The chain carries TRBV7-9 and TRBJ2-3; TRBD2 agrees at 8 bases. There are 16 residues in the CDR3. Germline lookup yields CDR1 SEHNR and CDR2 FQNEAQ (reference sequence). V lost 1 base to trimming and J lost 3 bases; unmatched junction nucleotides: 6. CDR3 bases: TGTGCCAGCAGCTTAGATGGGACTAGAGCAACAGATACGCAGTATTTT. Translating it yields CASSLDGTRATDTQYF.

The chain joins TRBV5-4 to TRBJ2-1, with 10 bases fitting TRBD2. The CDR3 totals 17 residues. Germline V lookup: CDR1 SGHNT, CDR2 YYREEE (reference sequence). Unmatched junction bases numbered 8, after V lost 0 bases and J lost 5 bases. This CDR3 is CASSLALSGRENNEQFF. CDR3 DNA sequence: TGTGCCAGCAGCTTGGCACTCAGCGGGAGGGAAAACAATGAGCAGTTCTTC. Variable domain in full (rest from reference TRBV5-4 and TRBJ2-1): ETGVTQSPTHLIKTRGQQVTLRCSSQSGHNTVSWYQQALGQGPQFIFQYYREEENGRGNFPPRFSGLQFPNYSSELNVNALELDDSALYLCASSLALSGRENNEQFFGPGTRLTVL.

The V and J genes are TRBV5-5 and TRBJ2-3; no firm D call. Germline CDR1 is SGHKS and CDR2 is YYEKEE (reference sequence). The V end was cut by 4 bases, the J end by 3 bases, with 9 bases between. CDR3 length: 13 residues. The CDR3, as DNA: TGTGCCAGCAGCGAGAGAACAACAGATACGCAGTATTTT. This sequence encodes CASSERTTDTQYF.

The rearrangement joins TRBV18 to TRBJ2-5; D unresolved. V was pared by 2 bases and J by 4 bases, with 17 bases between. The CDR3 is 16 residues long. Germline V gene sequence: CDR1 KGHSH, CDR2 LQKENI. The CDR3 DNA reads as TGTGCCAGCTCACCATTTCCCCCAGGAGACTCAGAGACCCAGTACTTC. This gives the protein CASSPFPPGDSETQYF.

This clone was counted a single time. CDR3 DNA sequence: TGTGCCAGCAGCCAAGCGGGGGGGACTAGCGGGAGGCCCCACAATGAGCAGTTCTTC. Its protein product is CASSQAGGTSGRPHNEQFF. The chain combines TRBV14 with TRBJ2-1; 15 bases are a match to TRBD2. With V trimmed by 1 base and J by 5 bases, 9 bases remained unmatched. CDR1 and CDR2 (germline): SGHDN, FVKESK. The CDR3 has 19 residues. Full variable domain (rest looked up from reference TRBV14 and TRBJ2-1): EAGVTQFPSHSVIEKGQTVTLRCDPISGHDNLYWYRRVMGKEIKFLLHFVKESKQDESGMPNNRFLAERTGGTYSTLKVQPAELEDSGVYFCASSQAGGTSGRPHNEQFFGPGTRLTVL.

This chain joins TRBV19 and TRBJ2-1, with 12 bases that match TRBD2. Germline V gene sequence: CDR1 LNHDA, CDR2 SQIVND (reference sequence). The CDR3 covers 16 residues. The ends lost 5 bases at V and 5 bases at J; junction bases unmatched: 7. CDR3 bases: TGTGCCAGTAGTTCTAGACTAGCGGGAGCGGACAATGAGCAGTTCTTC. Encoded protein: CASSSRLAGADNEQFF.

The genes are TRBV11-2 and TRBJ2-5, with a tentative D call TRBD1 (5 bases). Trimming shortened V by 2 bases and J by 7 bases, and 17 bases separated the two germline ends. The CDR3 sequence is 15 residues long. Germline assignment: CDR1 SGHAT and CDR2 FQNNGV. CDR3 nucleotides: TGTGCCAGCAGCTTACTTAGCCAGGGCAGAGTGACCCAGTACTTC. Its translation is CASSLLSQGRVTQYF.

V usage is TRBV5-4 and J usage is TRBJ2-3; maybe TRBD2 (5 bases). The CDR3 spans 14 residues. Per germline, CDR1 SGHNT and CDR2 YYREEE (reference sequence). Trimming stripped 2 bases from V and 5 bases from J, with 12 bases between. The CDR3 sequence is CASSFGAGGDTQYF. CDR3 coding DNA: TGTGCCAGCAGCTTTGGCGCAGGAGGAGATACGCAGTATTTT.